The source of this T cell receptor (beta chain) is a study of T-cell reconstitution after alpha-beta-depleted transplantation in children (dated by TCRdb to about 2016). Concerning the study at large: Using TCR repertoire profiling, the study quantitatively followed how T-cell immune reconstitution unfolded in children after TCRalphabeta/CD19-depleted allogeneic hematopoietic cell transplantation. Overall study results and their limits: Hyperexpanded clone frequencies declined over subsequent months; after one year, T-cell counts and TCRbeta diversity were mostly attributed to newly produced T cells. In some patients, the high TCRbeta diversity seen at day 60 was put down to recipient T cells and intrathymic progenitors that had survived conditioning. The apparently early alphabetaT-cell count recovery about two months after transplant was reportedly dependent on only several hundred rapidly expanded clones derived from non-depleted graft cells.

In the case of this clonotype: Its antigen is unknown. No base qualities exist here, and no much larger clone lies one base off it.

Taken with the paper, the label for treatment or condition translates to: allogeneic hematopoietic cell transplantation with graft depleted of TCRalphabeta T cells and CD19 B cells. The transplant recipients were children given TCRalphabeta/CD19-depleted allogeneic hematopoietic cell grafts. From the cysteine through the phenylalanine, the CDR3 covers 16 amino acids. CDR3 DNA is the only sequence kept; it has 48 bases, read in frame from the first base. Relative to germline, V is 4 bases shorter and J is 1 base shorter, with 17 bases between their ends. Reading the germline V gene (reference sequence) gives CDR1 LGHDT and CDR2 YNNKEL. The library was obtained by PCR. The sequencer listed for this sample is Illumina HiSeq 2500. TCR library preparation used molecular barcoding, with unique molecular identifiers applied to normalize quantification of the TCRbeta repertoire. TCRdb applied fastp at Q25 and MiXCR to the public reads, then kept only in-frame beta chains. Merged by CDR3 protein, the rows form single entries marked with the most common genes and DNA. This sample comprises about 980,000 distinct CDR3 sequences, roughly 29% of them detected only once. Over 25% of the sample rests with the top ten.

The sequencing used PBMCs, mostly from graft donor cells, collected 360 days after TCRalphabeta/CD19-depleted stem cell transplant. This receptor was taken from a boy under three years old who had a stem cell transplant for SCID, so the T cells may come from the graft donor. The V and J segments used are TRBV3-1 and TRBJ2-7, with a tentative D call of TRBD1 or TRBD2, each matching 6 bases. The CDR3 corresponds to CASSLRGGRRSYEQYF. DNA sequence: TGTGCCAGCAGCCTTAGAGGGGGGCGAAGGTCCTACGAGCAGTACTTC.